The source of this T cell receptor beta chain is a study of cytomegalovirus exposure and HLA in healthy donors. Primers: 60 Vbeta forward and 13 Jbeta reverse. Assay used: immunoSEQ multiplex PCR; TCRdb lists only in-frame clones, some missing. The sample includes more than 85,000 clones, around 80% seen only once; the top ten take roughly 12%. CDR1 and CDR2 from the germline V gene are LNHDA and SQIVND (reference sequence). The CDR3 contains 15 residues. The sequence derives from a man younger than 40 in good health and CMV-seropositive. The genes are TRBV19 and TRBJ2-5, with D possibly matching TRBD2 (6 bases). Near its end, the DNA agrees better with TRBJ2-7, so the J call may be wrong. The sequenced sample was PBMCs. The CDR3 loop is CASSPLGLGTYEQYF. The CDR3 DNA follows: TGTGCCAGTAGTCCATTGGGACTTGGGACCTACGAGCAGTACTTC.